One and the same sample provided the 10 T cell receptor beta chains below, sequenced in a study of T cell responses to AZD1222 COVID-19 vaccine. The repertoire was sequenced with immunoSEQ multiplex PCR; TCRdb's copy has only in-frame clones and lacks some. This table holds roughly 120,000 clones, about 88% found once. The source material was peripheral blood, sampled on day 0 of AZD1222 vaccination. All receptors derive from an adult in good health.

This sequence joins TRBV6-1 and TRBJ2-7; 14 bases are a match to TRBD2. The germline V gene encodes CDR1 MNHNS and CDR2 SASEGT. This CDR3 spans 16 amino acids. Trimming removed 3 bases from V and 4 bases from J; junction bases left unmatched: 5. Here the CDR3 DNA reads TGTGCCAGCAGTGAGGGACTAGCGGGAGTACTTTACGAGCAGTACTTC. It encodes CASSEGLAGVLYEQYF.

Here the CDR3 reads CASSHRGSHGYTF. DNA for the CDR3: TGTGCCAGCAGCCATCGGGGAAGCCATGGCTACACCTTC. This chain uses TRBV16 with TRBJ1-2; D not certain. V gave up 3 bases and J gave up 6 bases, with 11 bases separating them. Germline CDR1 KGHSY, CDR2 FQNENV. The CDR3 is 13 residues long.

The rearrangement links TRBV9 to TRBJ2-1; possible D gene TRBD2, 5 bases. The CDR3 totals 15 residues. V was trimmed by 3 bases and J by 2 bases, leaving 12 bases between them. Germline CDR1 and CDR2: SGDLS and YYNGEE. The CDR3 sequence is CASSGGPRTYNEQFF. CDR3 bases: TGTGCCAGCAGCGGAGGGCCTAGAACCTACAATGAGCAGTTCTTC.

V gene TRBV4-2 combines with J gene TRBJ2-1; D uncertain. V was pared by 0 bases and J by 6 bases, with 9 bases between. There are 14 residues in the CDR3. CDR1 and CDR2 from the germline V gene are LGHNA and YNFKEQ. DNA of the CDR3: TGTGCCAGCAGCCAAGAGACCCTTTTCAATGAGCAGTTCTTC. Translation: CASSQETLFNEQFF.

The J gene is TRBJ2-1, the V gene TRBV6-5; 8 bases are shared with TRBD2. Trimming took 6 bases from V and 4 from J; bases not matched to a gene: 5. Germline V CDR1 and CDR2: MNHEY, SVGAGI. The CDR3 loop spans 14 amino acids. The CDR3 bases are TGTGCCAGCAGGGACTCGGGGGGGTACAATGAGCAGTTCTTC. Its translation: CASRDSGGYNEQFF.

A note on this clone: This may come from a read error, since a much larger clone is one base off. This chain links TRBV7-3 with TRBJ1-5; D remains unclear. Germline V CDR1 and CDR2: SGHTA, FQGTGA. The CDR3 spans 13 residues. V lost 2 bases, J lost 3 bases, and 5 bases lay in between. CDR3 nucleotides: TGTGCCAGCAGCTTAGGGGACAATCAGCCCCAGCATTTT. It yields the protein CASSLGDNQPQHF.

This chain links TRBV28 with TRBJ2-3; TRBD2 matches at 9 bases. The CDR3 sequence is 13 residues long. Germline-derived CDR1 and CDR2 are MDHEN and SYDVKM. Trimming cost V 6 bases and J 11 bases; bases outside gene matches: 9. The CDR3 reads CASRGEAGGGQYF. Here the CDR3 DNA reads TGTGCCAGCAGGGGAGAAGCGGGAGGCGGGCAGTATTTT.

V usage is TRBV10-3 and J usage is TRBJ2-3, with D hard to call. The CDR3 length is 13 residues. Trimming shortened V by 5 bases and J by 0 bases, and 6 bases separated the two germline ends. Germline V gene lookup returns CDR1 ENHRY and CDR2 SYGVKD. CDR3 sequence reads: CAISTSSTDTQYF. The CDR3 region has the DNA TGTGCCATCAGTACTTCTAGCACAGATACGCAGTATTTT.

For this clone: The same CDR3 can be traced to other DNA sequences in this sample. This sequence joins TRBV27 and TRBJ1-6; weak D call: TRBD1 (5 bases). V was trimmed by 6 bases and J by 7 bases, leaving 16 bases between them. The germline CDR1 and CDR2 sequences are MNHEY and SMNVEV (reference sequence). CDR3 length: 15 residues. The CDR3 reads CASRLGTGVNSPLHF. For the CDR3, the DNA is TGTGCCAGCAGACTTGGGACCGGGGTCAATTCACCCCTCCACTTT.

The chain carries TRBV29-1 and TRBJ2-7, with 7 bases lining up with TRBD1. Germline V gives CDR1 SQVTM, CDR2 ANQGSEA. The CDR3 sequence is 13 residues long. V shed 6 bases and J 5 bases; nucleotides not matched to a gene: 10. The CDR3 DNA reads TGCAGCGTAGATGACAGGGAAGGAGACGAGCAGTACTTC. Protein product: CSVDDREGDEQYF.